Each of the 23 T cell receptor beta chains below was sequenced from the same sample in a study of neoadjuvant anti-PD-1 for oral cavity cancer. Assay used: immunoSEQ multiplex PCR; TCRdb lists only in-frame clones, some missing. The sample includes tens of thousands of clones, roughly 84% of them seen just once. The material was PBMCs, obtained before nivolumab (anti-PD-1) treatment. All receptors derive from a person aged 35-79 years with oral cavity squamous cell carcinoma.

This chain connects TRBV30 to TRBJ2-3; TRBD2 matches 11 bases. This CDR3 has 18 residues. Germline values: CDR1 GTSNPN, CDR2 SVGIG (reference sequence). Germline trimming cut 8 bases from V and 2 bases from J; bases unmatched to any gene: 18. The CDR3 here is CALRSSGRVNRYTDTQYF. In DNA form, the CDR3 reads TGTGCCCTGAGGAGTAGCGGGAGGGTGAATCGTTACACAGATACGCAGTATTTT.

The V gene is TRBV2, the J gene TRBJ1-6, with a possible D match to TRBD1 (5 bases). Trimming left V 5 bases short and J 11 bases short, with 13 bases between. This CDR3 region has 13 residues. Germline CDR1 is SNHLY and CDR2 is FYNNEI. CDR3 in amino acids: CASSPTLGAPLHF. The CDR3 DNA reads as TGTGCCAGCAGTCCGACGTTAGGGGCACCCCTCCACTTT. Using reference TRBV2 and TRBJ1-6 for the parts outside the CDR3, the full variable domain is EPEVTQTPSHQVTQMGQEVILRCVPISNHLYFYWYRQILGQKVEFLVSFYNNEISEKSEIFDDQFSVERPDGSNFTLKIRSTKLEDSAMYFCASSPTLGAPLHFGNGTRLTVT.

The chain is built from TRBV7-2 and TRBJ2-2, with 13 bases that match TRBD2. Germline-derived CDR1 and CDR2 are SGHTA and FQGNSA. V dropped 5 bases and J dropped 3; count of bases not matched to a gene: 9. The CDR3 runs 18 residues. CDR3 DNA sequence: TGTGCCAGCAGCCCGCCGGGACTAGCGGGGCTCCACACCGGGGAGCTGTTTTTT. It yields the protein CASSPPGLAGLHTGELFF.

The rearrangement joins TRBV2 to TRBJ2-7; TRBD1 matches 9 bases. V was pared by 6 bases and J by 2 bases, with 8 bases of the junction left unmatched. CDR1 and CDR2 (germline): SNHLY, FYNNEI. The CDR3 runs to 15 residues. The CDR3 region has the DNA TGTGCCAGCAGACCACAGGGGGCGGTAGCCTACGAGCAGTACTTC. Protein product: CASRPQGAVAYEQYF.

CDR3 protein: CSVLVGGGFTEAFF. The CDR3 DNA reads TGCAGCGTTTTAGTGGGAGGGGGTTTCACTGAAGCTTTCTTT. V gene TRBV29-1 combines with J gene TRBJ1-1; a weak D match, TRBD1 (6 bases). CDR3 size: 14 residues. Trimming stripped 5 bases from V and 4 bases from J, with 17 bases between. CDR1 and CDR2 from the germline V gene are SQVTM and ANQGSEA. Drawing the rest from reference TRBV29-1 and TRBJ1-1, the complete variable domain is SAVISQKPSRDICQRGTSLTIQCQVDSQVTMMFWYRQQPGQSLTLIATANQGSEATYESGFVIDKFPISRPNLTFSTLTVSNMSPEDSSIYLCSVLVGGGFTEAFFGQGTRLTVV.

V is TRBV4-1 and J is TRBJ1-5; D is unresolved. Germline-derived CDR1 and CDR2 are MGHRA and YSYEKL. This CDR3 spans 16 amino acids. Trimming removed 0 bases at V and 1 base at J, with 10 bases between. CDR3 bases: TGCGCCAGCAGCCAAGAGGCTATCAGGAGCAATCAGCCCCAGCATTTT. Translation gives CASSQEAIRSNQPQHF.

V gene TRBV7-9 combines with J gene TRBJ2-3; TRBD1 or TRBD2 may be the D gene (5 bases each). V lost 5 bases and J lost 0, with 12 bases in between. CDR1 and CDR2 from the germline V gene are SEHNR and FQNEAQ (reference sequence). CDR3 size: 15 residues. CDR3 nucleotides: TGTGCCAGCAGCCTGCTAGCAGGGAGCACAGATACGCAGTATTTT. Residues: CASSLLAGSTDTQYF.

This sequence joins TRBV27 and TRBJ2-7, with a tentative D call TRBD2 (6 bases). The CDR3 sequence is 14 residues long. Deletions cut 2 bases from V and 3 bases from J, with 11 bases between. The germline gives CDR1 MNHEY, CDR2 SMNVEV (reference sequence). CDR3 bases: TGTGCCAGCAGTTTAGTGGAGGGAAGCTACGAGCAGTACTTC. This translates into CASSLVEGSYEQYF.

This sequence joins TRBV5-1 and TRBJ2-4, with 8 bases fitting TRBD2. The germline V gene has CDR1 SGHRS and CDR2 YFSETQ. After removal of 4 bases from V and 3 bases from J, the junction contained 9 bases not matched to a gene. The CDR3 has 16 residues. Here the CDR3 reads CASSVLAGLYKNIQYF. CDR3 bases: TGCGCCAGCAGCGTGCTAGCGGGCCTCTACAAAAACATTCAGTACTTC.

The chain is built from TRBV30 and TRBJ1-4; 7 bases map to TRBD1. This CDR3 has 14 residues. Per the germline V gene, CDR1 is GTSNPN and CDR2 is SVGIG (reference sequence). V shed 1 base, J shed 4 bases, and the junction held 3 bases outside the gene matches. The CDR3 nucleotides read TGTGCCTGGAGTGGGGACAGCTTTAATGAAAAACTGTTTTTT. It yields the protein CAWSGDSFNEKLFF.

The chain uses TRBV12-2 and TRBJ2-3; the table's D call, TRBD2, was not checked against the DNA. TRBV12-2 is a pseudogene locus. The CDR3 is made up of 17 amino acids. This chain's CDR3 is CASRPLGRGRTPDTQYF. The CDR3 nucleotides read TGTGCAAGTCGCCCGTTGGGGCGCGGGAGGACGCCAGATACGCAGTATTTT.

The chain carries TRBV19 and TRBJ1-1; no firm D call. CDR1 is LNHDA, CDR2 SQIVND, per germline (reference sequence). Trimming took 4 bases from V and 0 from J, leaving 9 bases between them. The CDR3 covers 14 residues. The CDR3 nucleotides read TGTGCCAGTAGTACTGGTGACATGAACACTGAAGCTTTCTTT. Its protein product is CASSTGDMNTEAFF. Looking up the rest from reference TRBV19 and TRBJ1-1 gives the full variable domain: DGGITQSPKYLFRKEGQNVTLSCEQNLNHDAMYWYRQDPGQGLRLIYYSQIVNDFQKGDIAEGYSVSREKKESFPLTVTSAQKNPTAFYLCASSTGDMNTEAFFGQGTRLTVV.

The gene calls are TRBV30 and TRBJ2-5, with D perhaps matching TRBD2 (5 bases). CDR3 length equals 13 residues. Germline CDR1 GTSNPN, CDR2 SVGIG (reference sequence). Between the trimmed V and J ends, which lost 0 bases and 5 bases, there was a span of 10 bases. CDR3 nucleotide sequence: TGTGCCTGGAGTGTAACTAGGCCGGAGACCCAGTACTTC. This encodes CAWSVTRPETQYF.

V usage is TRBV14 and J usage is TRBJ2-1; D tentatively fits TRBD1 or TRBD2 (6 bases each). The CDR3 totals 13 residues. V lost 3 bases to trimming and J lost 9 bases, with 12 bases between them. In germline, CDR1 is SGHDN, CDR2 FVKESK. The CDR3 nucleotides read TGTGCCAGCAGCCACCTTGGGGGGCTTGAGCAGTTCTTC. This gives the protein CASSHLGGLEQFF.

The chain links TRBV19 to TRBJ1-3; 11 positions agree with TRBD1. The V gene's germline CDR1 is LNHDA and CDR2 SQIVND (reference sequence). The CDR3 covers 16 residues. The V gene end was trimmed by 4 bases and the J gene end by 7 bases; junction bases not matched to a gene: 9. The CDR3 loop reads CASSTTGQGAPNTIYF. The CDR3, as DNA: TGTGCCAGTAGTACCACCGGACAGGGGGCGCCGAACACCATATATTTT.

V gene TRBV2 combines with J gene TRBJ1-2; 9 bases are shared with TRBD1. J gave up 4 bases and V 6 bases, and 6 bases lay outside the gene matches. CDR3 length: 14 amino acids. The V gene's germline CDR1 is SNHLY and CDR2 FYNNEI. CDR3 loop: CASRQQGAGYGYTF. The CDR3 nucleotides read TGTGCCAGCAGGCAACAGGGGGCAGGCTATGGCTACACCTTC.

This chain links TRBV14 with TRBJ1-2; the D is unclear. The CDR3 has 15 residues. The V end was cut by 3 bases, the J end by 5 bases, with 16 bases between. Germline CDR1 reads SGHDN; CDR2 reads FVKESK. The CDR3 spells CASSQSDRVSYGYTF. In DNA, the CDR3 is TGTGCCAGCAGCCAGTCGGATCGAGTCTCTTATGGCTACACCTTC.

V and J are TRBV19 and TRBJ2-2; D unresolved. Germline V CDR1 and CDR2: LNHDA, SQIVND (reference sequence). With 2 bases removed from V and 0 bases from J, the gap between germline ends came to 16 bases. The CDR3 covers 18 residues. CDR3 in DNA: TGTGCCAGTAGTATACGGCAGAACACCTACGCGAACACCGGGGAGCTGTTTTTT. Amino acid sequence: CASSIRQNTYANTGELFF.

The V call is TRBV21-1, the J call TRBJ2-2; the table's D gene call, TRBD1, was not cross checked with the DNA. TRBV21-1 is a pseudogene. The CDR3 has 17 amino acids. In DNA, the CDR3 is TGTGCCAGCAGCAATGCGTTGACAGGGGAGTGGCCCGGGGAGCTGTTTTTT. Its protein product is CASSNALTGEWPGELFF.

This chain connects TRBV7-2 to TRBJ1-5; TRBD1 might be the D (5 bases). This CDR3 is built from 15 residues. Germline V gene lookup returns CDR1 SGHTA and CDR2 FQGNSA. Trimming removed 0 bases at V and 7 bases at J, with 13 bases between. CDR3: CASSLAGRREQPQHF. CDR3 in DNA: TGTGCCAGCAGCTTAGCGGGGCGGCGGGAGCAGCCCCAGCATTTT.

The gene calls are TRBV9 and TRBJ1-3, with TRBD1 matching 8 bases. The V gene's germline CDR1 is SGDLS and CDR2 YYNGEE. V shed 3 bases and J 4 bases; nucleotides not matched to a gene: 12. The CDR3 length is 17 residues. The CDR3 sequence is CASSGPYRGRSGNTIYF. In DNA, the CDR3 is TGTGCCAGCAGCGGCCCTTACAGGGGGAGATCCGGAAACACCATATATTTT.

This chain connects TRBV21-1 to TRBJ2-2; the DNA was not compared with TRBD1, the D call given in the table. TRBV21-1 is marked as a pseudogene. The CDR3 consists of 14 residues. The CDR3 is CASSPERGTGELFF. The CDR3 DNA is TGTGCCAGCAGCCCAGAGAGGGGGACCGGGGAGCTGTTTTTT.

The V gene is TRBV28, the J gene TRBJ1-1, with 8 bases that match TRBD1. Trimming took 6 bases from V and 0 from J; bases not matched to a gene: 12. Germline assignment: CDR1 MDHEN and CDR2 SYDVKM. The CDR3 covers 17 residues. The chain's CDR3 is CASSPTGAGMLNTEAFF. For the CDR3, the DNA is TGTGCCAGCAGCCCGACAGGGGCGGGGATGCTGAACACTGAAGCTTTCTTT. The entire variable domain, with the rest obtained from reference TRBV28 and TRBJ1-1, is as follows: DVKVTQSSRYLVKRTGEKVFLECVQDMDHENMFWYRQDPGLGLRLIYFSYDVKMKEKGDIPEGYSVSREKKERFSLILESASTNQTSMYLCASSPTGAGMLNTEAFFGQGTRLTVV.